The sequence of this T cell receptor (beta chain) was determined in a study of control samples from healthy donors and cancer patients. The assay was immunoSEQ multiplex PCR, and TCRdb's table has in-frame clones only and misses some. Counted here are around 93,000 clones, roughly 92% occurring once; the ten biggest clones make up about 3%. V was pared by 0 bases and J by 6 bases, with 10 bases of the junction left unmatched. Germline assignment: CDR1 LGHDT and CDR2 YNNKEL (reference sequence). CDR3 length: 18 amino acids. Material: blood. The chain uses TRBV3-1 (or the pseudogene TRBV3-2) and TRBJ2-3, with 12 nucleotides matching TRBD2. This TCR derives from a human donor in good health. The donor label of this sample is uncertain. CDR3 in DNA: TGTGCCAGCAGCCAAGACCACCCCACTAGCGGGGGGTCTGATACGCAGTATTTT. Protein: CASSQDHPTSGGSDTQYF.